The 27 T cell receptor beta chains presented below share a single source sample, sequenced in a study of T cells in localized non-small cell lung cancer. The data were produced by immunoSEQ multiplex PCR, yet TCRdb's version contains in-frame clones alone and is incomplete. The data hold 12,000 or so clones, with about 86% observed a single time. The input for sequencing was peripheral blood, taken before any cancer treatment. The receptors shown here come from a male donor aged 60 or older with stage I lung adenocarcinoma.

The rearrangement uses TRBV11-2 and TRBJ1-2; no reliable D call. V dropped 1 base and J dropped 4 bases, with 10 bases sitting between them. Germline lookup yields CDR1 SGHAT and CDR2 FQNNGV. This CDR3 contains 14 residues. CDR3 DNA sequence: TGTGCCAGCAGCTTAGGACGGTCCTTCTATGGCTACACCTTC. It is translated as CASSLGRSFYGYTF.

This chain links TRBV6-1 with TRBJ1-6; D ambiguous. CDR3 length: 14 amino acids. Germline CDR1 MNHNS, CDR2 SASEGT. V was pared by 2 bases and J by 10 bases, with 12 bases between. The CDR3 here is CASSEQSTGSPLHF. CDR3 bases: TGTGCCAGCAGTGAACAATCTACGGGGTCACCCCTCCACTTT.

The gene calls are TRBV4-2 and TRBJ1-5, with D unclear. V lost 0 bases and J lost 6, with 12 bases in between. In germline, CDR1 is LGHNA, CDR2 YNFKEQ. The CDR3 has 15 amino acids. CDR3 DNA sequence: TGTGCCAGCAGCCAAGAGCATGGGGTTCCTCAGCCCCAGCATTTT. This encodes CASSQEHGVPQPQHF.

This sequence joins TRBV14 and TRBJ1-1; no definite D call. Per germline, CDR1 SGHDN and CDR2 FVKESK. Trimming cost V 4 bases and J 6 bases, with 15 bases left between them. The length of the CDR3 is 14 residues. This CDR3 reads CASSRQPSSAEAFF. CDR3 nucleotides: TGTGCCAGCAGCCGTCAACCCTCGTCAGCTGAAGCTTTCTTT.

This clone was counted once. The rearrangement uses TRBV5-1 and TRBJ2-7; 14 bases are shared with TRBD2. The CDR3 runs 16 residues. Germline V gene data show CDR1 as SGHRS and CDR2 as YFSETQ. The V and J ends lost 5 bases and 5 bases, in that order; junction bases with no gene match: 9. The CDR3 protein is CASRVGTSGSINEQYF. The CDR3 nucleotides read TGCGCCAGCAGGGTGGGGACTAGCGGGAGTATCAACGAGCAGTACTTC.

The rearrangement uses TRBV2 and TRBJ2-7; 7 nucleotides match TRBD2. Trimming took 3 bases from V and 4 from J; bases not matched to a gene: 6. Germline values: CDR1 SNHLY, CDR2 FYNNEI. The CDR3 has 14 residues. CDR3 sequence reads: CASSEGGELYEQYF. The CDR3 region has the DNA TGTGCCAGCAGTGAGGGGGGGGAATTATACGAGCAGTACTTC.

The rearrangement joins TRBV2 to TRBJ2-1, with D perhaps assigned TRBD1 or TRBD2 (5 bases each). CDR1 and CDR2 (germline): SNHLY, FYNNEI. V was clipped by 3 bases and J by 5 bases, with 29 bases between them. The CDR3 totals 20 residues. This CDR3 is CASSDVGVQDFGSRDNEQFF. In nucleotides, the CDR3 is TGTGCCAGCAGTGACGTCGGGGTACAGGATTTTGGTAGCAGAGACAATGAGCAGTTCTTC.

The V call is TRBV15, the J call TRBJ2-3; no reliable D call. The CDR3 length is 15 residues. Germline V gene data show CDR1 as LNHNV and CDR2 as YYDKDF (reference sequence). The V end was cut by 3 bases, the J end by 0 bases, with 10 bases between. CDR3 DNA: TGTGCCACCAGCAGGGTCCCAGCAAGCACAGATACGCAGTATTTT. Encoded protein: CATSRVPASTDTQYF.

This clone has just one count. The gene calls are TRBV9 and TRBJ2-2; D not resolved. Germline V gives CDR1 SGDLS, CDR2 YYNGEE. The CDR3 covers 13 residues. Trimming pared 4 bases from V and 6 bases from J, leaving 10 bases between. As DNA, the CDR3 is TGTGCCAGCAGCCCCCTTTGGCCCGGGGAGCTGTTTTTT. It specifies CASSPLWPGELFF.

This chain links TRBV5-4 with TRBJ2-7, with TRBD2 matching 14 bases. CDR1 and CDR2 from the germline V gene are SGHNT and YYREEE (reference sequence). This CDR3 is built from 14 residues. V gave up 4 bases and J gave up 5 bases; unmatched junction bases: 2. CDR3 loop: CASSQGLAGDEQYF. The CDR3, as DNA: TGTGCCAGCAGCCAGGGACTAGCGGGAGACGAGCAGTACTTC.

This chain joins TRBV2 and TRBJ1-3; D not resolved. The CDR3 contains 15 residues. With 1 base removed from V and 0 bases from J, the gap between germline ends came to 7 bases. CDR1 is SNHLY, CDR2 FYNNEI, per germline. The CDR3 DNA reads TGTGCCAGCAGTGAAGGAGGACTCTCTGGAAACACCATATATTTT. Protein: CASSEGGLSGNTIYF.

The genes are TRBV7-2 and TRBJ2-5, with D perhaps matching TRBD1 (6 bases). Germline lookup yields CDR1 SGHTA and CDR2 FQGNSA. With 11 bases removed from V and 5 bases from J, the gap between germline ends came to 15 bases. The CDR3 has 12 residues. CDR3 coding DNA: TGTGCCGGAACAGGGAGTGGTGAGACCCAGTACTTC. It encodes CAGTGSGETQYF. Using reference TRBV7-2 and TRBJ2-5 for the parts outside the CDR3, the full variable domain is GAGVSQSPSNKVTEKGKDVELRCDPISGHTALYWYRQSLGQGLEFLIYFQGNSAPDKSGLPSDRFSAERTGGSVSTLTIQRTQQEDSAVYLCAGTGSGETQYFGPGTRLLVL.

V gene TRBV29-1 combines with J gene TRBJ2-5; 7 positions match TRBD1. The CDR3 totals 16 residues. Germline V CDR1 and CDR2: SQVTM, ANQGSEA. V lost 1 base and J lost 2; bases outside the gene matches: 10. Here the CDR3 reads CSVEGGRTGPQETQYF. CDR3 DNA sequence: TGCAGCGTTGAAGGGGGTAGGACAGGTCCACAAGAGACCCAGTACTTC.

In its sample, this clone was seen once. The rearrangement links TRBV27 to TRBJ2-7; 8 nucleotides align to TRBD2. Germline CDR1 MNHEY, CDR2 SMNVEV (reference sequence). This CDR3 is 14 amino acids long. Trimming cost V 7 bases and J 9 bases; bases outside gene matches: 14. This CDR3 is CASKPGLVFGRQYF. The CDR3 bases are TGTGCCAGCAAACCGGGACTAGTGTTTGGCCGGCAGTACTTC.

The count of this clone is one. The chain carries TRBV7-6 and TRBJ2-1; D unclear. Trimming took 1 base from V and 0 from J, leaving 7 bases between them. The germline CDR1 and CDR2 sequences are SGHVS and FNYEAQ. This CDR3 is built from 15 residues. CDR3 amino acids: CASSLVALSYNEQFF. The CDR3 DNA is TGTGCCAGCAGCTTAGTTGCCCTCTCCTACAATGAGCAGTTCTTC.

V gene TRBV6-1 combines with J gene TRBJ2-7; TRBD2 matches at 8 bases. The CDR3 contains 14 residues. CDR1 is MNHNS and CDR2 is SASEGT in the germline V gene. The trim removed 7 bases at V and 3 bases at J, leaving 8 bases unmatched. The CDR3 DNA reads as TGTGCCAGCACCCCGGGACTAGGGGGCTACGAGCAGTACTTC. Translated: CASTPGLGGYEQYF.

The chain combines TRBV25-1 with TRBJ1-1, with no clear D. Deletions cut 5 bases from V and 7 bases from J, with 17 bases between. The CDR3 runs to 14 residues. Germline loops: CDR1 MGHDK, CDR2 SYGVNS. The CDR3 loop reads CASSSRTPTGEAFF. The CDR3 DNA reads TGTGCCAGCAGTTCTCGGACCCCGACGGGTGAAGCTTTCTTT.

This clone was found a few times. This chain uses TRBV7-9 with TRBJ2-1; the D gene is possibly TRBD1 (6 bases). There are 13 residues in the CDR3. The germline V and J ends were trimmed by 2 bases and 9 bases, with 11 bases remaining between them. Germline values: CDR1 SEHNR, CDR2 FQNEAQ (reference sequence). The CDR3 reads CASSLTGTSEQFF. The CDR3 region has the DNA TGTGCCAGCAGCTTAACAGGGACGAGTGAGCAGTTCTTC.

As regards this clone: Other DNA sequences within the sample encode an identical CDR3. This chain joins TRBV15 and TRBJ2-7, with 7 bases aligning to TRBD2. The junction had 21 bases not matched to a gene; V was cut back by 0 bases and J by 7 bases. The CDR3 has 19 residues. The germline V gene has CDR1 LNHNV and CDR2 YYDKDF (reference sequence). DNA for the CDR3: TGTGCCACCAGCAGAGAGCGAGGTACTAGGCGGGAGAAGTCGGCGGAGCAGTACTTC. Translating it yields CATSRERGTRREKSAEQYF.

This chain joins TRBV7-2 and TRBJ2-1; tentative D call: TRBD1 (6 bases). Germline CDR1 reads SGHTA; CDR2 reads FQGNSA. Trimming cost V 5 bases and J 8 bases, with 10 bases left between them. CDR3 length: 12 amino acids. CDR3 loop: CASSPRGHEQFF. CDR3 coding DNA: TGTGCCAGCAGCCCCAGGGGCCATGAGCAGTTCTTC.

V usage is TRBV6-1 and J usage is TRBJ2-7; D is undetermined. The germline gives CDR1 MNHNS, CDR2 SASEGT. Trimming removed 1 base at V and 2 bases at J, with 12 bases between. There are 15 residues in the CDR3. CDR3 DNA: TGTGCCAGCAGTGAAGGCAGGACCGCCACCTACGAGCAGTACTTC. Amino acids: CASSEGRTATYEQYF.

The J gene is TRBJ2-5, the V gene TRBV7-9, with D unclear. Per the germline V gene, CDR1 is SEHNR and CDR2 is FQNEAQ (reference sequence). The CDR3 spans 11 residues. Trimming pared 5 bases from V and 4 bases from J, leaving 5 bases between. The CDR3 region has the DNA TGTGCCAGCAGCCCCCTAGAGACCCAGTACTTC. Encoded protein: CASSPLETQYF.

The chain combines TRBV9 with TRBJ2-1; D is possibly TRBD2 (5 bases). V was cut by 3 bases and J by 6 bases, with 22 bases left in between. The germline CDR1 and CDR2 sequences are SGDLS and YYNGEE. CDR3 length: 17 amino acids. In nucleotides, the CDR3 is TGTGCCAGCAGCGGCGTAGCGCGGACCTCCCCTGTCAATGAGCAGTTCTTC. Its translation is CASSGVARTSPVNEQFF.

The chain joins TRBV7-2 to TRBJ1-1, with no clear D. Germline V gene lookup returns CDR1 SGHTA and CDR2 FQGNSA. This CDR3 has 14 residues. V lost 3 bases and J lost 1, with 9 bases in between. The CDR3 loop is CASSFGRENTEAFF. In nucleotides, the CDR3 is TGTGCCAGCAGCTTCGGACGAGAGAACACTGAAGCTTTCTTT.

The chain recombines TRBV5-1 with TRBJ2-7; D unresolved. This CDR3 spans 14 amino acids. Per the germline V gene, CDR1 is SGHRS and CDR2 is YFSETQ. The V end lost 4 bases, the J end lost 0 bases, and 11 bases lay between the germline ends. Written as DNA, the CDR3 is TGCGCCAGCAGCCCGTCCGGCGGCTCCTACGAGCAGTACTTC. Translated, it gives CASSPSGGSYEQYF.

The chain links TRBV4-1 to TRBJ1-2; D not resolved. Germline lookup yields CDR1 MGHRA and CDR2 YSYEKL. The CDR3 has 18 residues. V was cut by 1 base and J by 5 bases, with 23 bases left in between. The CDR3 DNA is TGCGCCAGCAGCCAAGCCAAGATCGGGCAAGGCAATAGTTATGGCTACACCTTC. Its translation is CASSQAKIGQGNSYGYTF.

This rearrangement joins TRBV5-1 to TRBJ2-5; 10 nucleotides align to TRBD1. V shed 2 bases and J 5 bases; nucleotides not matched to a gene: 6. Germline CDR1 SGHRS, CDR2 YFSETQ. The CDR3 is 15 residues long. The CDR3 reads CASSFRDRGSETQYF. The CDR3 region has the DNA TGCGCCAGCAGCTTCCGGGACAGGGGAAGCGAGACCCAGTACTTC. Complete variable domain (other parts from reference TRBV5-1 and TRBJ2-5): KAGVTQTPRYLIKTRGQQVTLSCSPISGHRSVSWYQQTPGQGLQFLFEYFSETQRNKGNFPGRFSGRQFSNSRSEMNVSTLELGDSALYLCASSFRDRGSETQYFGPGTRLLVL.